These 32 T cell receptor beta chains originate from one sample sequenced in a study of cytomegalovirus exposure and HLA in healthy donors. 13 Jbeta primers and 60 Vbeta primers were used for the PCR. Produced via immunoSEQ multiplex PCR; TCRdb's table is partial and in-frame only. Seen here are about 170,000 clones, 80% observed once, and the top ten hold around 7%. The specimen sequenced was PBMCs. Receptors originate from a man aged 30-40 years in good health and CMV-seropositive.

The CDR3 region has the DNA TGTGCCAGCAGTTTAGCGGGGGGGTGGGCTAGCGGCAAAAACATTCAGTACTTC. It codes for CASSLAGGWASGKNIQYF. The chain is built from TRBV27 and TRBJ2-4, with TRBD2 matching over 9 bases. CDR3 length: 18 amino acids. J gave up 3 bases and V 2 bases, and 11 bases lay outside the gene matches. Per germline, CDR1 MNHEY and CDR2 SMNVEV (reference sequence).

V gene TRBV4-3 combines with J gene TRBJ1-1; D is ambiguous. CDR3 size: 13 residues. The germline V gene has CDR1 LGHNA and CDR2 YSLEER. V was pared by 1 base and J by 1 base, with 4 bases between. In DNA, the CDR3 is TGCGCCAGCAGCCAAGTTCGGAACACTGAAGCTTTCTTT. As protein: CASSQVRNTEAFF.

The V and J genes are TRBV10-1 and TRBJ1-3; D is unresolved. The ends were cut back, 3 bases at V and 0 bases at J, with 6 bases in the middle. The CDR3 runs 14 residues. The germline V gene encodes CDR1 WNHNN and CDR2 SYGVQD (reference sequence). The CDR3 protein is CASSDRLSGNTIYF. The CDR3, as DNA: TGCGCCAGCAGTGACAGGCTCTCTGGAAACACCATATATTTT.

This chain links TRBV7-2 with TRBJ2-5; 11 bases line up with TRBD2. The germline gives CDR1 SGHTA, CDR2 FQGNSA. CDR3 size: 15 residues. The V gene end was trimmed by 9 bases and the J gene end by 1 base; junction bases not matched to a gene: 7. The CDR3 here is CASEGGTSGQETQYF. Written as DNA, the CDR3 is TGTGCCAGTGAAGGCGGGACTAGCGGCCAAGAGACCCAGTACTTC.

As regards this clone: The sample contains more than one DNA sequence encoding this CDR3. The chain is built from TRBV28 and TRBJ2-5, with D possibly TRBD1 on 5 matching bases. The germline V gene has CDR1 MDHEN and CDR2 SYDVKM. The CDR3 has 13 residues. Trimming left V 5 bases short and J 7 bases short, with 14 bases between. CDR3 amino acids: CASSPPRQGTQYF. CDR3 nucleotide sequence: TGTGCCAGCAGTCCACCTAGGCAGGGGACCCAGTACTTC.

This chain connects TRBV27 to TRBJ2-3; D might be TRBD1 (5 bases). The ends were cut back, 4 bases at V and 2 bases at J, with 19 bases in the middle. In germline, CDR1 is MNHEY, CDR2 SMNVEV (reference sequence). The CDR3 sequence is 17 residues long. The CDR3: CASSSTWGWIYTDTQYF. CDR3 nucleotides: TGTGCCAGCAGTTCCACCTGGGGCTGGATATACACAGATACGCAGTATTTT.

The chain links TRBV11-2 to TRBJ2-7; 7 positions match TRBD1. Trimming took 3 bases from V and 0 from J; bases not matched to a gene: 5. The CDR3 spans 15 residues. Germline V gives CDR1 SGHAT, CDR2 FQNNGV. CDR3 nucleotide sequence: TGTGCCAGCAGCTTCTCGGGACAGTACTCCTACGAGCAGTACTTC. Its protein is CASSFSGQYSYEQYF. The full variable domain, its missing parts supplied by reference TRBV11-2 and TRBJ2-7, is EAGVAQSPRYKIIEKRQSVAFWCNPISGHATLYWYQQILGQGPKLLIQFQNNGVVDDSQLPKDRFSAERLKGVDSTLKIQPAKLEDSAVYLCASSFSGQYSYEQYFGPGTRLTVT.

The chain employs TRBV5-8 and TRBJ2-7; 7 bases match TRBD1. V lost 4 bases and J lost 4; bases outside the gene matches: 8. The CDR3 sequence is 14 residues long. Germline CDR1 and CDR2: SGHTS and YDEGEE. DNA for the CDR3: TGTGCCAGCAGCAACCGGGACAGAATTTACGAGCAGTACTTC. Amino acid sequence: CASSNRDRIYEQYF.

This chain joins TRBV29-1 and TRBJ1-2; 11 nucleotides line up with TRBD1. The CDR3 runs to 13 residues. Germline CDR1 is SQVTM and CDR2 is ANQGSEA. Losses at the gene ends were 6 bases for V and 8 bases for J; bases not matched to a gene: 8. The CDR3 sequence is CSVIGQGAEGYTF. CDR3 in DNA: TGCAGCGTAATAGGACAGGGGGCGGAGGGCTACACCTTC.

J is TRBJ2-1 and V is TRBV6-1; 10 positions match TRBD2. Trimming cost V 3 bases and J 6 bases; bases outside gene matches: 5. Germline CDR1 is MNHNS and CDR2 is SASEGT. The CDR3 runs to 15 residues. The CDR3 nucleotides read TGTGCCAGCAGTGAGGGAGCGGGGGGGGTCAATGAGCAGTTCTTC. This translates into CASSEGAGGVNEQFF.

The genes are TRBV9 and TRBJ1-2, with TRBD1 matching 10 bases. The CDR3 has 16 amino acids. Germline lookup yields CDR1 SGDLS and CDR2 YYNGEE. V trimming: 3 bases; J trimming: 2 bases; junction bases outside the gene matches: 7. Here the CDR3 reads CASSAWTGGNNYGYTF. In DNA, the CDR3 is TGTGCCAGCAGCGCCTGGACAGGGGGGAACAACTATGGCTACACCTTC.

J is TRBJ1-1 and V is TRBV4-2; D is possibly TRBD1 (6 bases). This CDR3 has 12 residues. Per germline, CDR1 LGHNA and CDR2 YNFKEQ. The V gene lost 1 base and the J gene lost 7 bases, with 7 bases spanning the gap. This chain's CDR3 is CASSQGTDEAFF. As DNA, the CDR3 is TGTGCCAGCAGCCAAGGGACAGATGAAGCTTTCTTT.

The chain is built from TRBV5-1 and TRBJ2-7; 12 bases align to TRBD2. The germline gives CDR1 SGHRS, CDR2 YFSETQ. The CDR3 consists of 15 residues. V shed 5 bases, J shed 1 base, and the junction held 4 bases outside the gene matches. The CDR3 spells CASSLAGGPSYEQYF. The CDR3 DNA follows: TGCGCCAGCAGTCTAGCGGGAGGGCCTTCCTACGAGCAGTACTTC.

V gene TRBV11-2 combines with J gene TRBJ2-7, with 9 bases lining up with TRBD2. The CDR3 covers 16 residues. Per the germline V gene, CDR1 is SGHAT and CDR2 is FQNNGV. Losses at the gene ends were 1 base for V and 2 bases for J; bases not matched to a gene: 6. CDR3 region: CASSLGPTSGAYEQYF. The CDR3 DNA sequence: TGTGCCAGCAGCTTAGGCCCGACTAGCGGTGCCTACGAGCAGTACTTC.

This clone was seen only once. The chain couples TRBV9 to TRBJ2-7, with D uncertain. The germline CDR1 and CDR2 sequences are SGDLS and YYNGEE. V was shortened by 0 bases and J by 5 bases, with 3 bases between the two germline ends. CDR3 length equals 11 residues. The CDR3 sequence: CASSVGDEQYF. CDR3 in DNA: TGTGCCAGCAGCGTAGGAGACGAGCAGTACTTC.

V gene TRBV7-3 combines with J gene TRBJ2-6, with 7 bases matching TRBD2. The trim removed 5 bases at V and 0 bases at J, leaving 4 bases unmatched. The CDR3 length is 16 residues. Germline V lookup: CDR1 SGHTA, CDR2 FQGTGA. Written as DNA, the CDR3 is TGTGCCAGCAGCAGGGGAGGGAGCTCTGGGGCCAACGTCCTGACTTTC. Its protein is CASSRGGSSGANVLTF.

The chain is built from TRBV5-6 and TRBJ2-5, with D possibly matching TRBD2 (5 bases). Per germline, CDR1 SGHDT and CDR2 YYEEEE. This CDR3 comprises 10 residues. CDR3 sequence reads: CARGQETQYF. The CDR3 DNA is TGTGCTCGGGGTCAAGAGACCCAGTACTTC.

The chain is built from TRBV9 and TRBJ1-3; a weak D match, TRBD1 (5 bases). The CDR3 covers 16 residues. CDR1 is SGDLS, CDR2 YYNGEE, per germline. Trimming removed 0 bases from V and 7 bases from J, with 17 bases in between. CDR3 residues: CASSVAILGERNTIYF. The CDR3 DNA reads TGTGCCAGCAGCGTAGCCATCCTAGGGGAAAGGAACACCATATATTTT.

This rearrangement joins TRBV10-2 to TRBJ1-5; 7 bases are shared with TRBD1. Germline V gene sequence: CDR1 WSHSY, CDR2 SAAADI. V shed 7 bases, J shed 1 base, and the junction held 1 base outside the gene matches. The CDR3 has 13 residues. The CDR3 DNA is TGCGCCAGCACCAGGGGGAGCAATCAGCCCCAGCATTTT. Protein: CASTRGSNQPQHF.

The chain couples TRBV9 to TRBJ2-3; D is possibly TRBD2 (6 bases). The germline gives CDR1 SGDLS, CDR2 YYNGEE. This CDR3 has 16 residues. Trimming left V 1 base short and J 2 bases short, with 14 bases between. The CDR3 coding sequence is TGTGCCAGCAGCGTATACGGCGGGGCCAACACAGATACGCAGTATTTT. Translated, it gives CASSVYGGANTDTQYF.

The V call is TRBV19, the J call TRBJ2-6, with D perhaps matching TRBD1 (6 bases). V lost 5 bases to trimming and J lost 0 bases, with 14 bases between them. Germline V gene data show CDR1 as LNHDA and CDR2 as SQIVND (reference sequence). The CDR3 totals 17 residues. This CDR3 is CASSPRGPRSGANVLTF. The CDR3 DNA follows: TGTGCCAGTAGTCCCAGGGGCCCTCGCTCTGGGGCCAACGTCCTGACTTTC.

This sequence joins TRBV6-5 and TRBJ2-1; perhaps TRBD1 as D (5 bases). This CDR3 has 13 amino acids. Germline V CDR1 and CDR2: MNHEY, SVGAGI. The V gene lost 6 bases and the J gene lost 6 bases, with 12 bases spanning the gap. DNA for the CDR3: TGTGCCAGCAGCGACAGTCCGCGCAATGAGCAGTTCTTC. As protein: CASSDSPRNEQFF.

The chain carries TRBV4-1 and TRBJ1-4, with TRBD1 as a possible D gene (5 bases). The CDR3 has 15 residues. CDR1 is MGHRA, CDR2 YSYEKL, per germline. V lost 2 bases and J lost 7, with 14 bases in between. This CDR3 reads CASSQPRDQGEKLFF. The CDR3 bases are TGCGCCAGCAGCCAACCCAGGGATCAGGGTGAAAAACTGTTTTTT.

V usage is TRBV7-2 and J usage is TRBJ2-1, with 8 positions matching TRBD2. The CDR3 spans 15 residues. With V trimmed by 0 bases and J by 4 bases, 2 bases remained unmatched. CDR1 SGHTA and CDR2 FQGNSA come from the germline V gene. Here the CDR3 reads CASSLAGLGYNEQFF. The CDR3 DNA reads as TGTGCCAGCAGCTTAGCGGGACTAGGTTACAATGAGCAGTTCTTC.

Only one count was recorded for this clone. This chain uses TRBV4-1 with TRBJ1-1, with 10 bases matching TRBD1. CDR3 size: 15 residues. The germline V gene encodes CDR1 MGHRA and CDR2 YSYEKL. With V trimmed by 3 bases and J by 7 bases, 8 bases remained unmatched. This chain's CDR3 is CASSQPGQGLGEAFF. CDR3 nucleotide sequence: TGCGCCAGCAGCCAGCCGGGACAGGGGCTTGGTGAAGCTTTCTTT.

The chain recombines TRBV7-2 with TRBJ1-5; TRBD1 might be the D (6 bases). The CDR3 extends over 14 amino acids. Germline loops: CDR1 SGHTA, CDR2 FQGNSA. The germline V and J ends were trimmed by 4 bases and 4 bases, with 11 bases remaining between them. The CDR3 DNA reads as TGTGCCAGCAGCTCCGGGACACGGAATCAGCCCCAGCATTTT. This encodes CASSSGTRNQPQHF. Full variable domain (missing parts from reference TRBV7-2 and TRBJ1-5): GAGVSQSPSNKVTEKGKDVELRCDPISGHTALYWYRQSLGQGLEFLIYFQGNSAPDKSGLPSDRFSAERTGGSVSTLTIQRTQQEDSAVYLCASSSGTRNQPQHFGDGTRLSIL.

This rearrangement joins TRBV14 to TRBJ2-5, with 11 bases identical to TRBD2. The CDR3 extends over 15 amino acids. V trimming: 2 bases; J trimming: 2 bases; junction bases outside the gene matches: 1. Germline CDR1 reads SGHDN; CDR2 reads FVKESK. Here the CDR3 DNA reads TGTGCCAGCAGCCAAACTAGCGGGGGTCAAGAGACCCAGTACTTC. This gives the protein CASSQTSGGQETQYF.

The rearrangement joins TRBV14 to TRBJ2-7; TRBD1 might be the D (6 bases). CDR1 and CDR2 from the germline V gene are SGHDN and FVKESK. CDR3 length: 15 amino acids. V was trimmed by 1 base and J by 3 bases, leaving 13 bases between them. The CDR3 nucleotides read TGTGCCAGCAGCCAAGCCTCAGGGGCCGACTACGAGCAGTACTTC. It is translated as CASSQASGADYEQYF.

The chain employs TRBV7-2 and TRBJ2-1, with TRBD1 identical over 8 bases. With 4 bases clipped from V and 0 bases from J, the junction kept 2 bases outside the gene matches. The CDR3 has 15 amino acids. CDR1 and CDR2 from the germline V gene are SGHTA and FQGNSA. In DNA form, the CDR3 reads TGTGCCAGCAGCTCCGACAGGGGCTCCTACAATGAGCAGTTCTTC. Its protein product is CASSSDRGSYNEQFF.

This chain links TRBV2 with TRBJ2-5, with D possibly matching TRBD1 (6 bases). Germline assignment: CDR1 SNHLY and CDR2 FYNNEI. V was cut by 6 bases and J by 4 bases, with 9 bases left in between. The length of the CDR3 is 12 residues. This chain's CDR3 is CASRPDRETQYF. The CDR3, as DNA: TGTGCCAGCAGACCGGACAGAGAGACCCAGTACTTC.

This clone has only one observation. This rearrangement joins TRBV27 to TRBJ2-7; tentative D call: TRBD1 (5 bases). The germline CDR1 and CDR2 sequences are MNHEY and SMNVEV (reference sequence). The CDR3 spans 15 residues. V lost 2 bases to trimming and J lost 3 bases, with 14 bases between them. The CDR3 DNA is TGTGCCAGCAGTTTAATGGGGCTTAGTGACTACGAGCAGTACTTC. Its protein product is CASSLMGLSDYEQYF.

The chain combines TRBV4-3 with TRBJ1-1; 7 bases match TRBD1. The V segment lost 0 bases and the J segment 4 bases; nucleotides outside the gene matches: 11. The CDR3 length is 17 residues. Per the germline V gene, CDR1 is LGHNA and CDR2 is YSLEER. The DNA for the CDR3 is TGCGCCAGCAGCCAAGATCTAGGGCAGGGGGAGAGCACTGAAGCTTTCTTT. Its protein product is CASSQDLGQGESTEAFF.